This passage covers 10 T cell receptor beta chains from one sample sequenced in a study of shared clonotypes between healthy human individuals. CD45RO-negative CD8 cells positively selected for CCR7 made up the naive population, which excluded terminally differentiated effector memory CD45RA+ cells. Data came from immunoSEQ multiplex PCR; TCRdb stores just in-frame clones and leaves some out. The sample has about 2.2 million clones, about 92% seen once. The sequenced material came from naive CD8+ T cells from PBMCs. The receptor source for this set is a man aged 18 to 35 in good health. Some clones in this sample may be carry-over from other donors' samples.

Comments on this clone: Distinct nucleotide sequences in the sample also encode this CDR3. The chain has TRBV19 and TRBJ2-3; D ambiguous. There are 14 residues in the CDR3. CDR1 and CDR2 from the germline V gene are LNHDA and SQIVND (reference sequence). V lost 1 base to trimming and J lost 0 bases, with 5 bases between them. The CDR3 DNA is TGTGCCAGTAGTATAGGGTTTAGCACAGATACGCAGTATTTT. This translates into CASSIGFSTDTQYF.

This chain joins TRBV7-8 and TRBJ2-2; 10 bases are a match to TRBD2. J gave up 2 bases and V 5 bases, and 8 bases lay outside the gene matches. Germline V gene sequence: CDR1 SGHVS, CDR2 FQNEAQ. CDR3 length: 17 amino acids. CDR3 protein: CASSGALAGENTGELFF. The CDR3 DNA is TGTGCCAGCAGCGGGGCCCTAGCGGGAGAAAACACCGGGGAGCTGTTTTTT.

The chain combines TRBV27 with TRBJ2-7; D is uncertain. CDR3 size: 13 residues. Germline loops: CDR1 MNHEY, CDR2 SMNVEV (reference sequence). V was pared by 5 bases and J by 3 bases, with 11 bases between. Written as DNA, the CDR3 is TGTGCCAGCAGTCACGGACGTAACTACGAGCAGTACTTC. Translated: CASSHGRNYEQYF.

This chain uses TRBV5-6 with TRBJ2-2; no firm D call. V gave up 6 bases and J gave up 5 bases, with 23 bases separating them. The CDR3 has 17 amino acids. The germline gives CDR1 SGHDT, CDR2 YYEEEE. CDR3 coding DNA: TGTGCCAGCACCTACTACACAAGATTCGAACTAACCGGGGAGCTGTTTTTT. This sequence encodes CASTYYTRFELTGELFF. The complete variable domain, with remaining parts taken from reference TRBV5-6 and TRBJ2-2, reads DAGVTQSPTHLIKTRGQQVTLRCSPKSGHDTVSWYQQALGQGPQFIFQYYEEEERQRGNFPDRFSGHQFPNYSSELNVNALLLGDSALYLCASTYYTRFELTGELFFGEGSRLTVL.

The rearrangement links TRBV5-1 to TRBJ2-1; D might be TRBD2 (6 bases). Germline V gene sequence: CDR1 SGHRS, CDR2 YFSETQ. V shed 1 base and J shed 9 bases, with 14 bases lying between them. The CDR3 contains 14 residues. CDR3 DNA: TGCGCCAGCAGCTTGACTAGCAGGAAGGTTGAGCAGTTCTTC. Translation: CASSLTSRKVEQFF.

The chain has TRBV28 and TRBJ2-1; the D gene is possibly TRBD2 (6 bases). CDR3 size: 15 residues. CDR1 is MDHEN, CDR2 SYDVKM, per germline. V lost 1 base and J lost 6, with 13 bases in between. CDR3: CASSLSRTSTNEQFF. The CDR3 DNA reads as TGTGCCAGCAGTTTATCCCGTACTAGCACCAATGAGCAGTTCTTC.

The CDR3 nucleotides are TGTGCCAGCAGCCCGTTTAAGGGGACAGATACGCAGTATTTT. Its protein is CASSPFKGTDTQYF. The chain joins TRBV9 to TRBJ2-3, with D maybe TRBD1 (5 bases). Germline V lookup: CDR1 SGDLS, CDR2 YYNGEE. The V gene lost 4 bases and the J gene lost 3 bases, with 12 bases spanning the gap. The CDR3 runs to 14 residues.

The chain joins TRBV28 to TRBJ2-2, with 7 bases aligning to TRBD1. CDR3 length: 17 residues. Germline assignment: CDR1 MDHEN and CDR2 SYDVKM. V was pared by 7 bases and J by 0 bases, with 11 bases of the junction left unmatched. CDR3 residues: CASTLWTGSPNTGELFF. CDR3 sequence (DNA): TGTGCCAGCACCTTATGGACAGGTAGCCCGAACACCGGGGAGCTGTTTTTT.

Written as DNA, the CDR3 is TGTGCCAGCAGTTTAGATTCGGGACAGACCTACGAGCAGTACTTC. Translating gives CASSLDSGQTYEQYF. This chain uses TRBV27 with TRBJ2-7; 7 bases line up with TRBD1. V gave up 2 bases and J gave up 2 bases; unmatched junction bases: 6. Germline V gene data show CDR1 as MNHEY and CDR2 as SMNVEV (reference sequence). The CDR3 is made up of 15 amino acids.

The V call is TRBV7-2, the J call TRBJ2-7; 9 bases agree with TRBD2. The length of the CDR3 is 15 residues. Looked up from germline, CDR1 is SGHTA and CDR2 is FQGNSA. V shed 5 bases, J shed 6 bases, and the junction held 11 bases outside the gene matches. Here the CDR3 reads CASSMASGIGAEQYF. CDR3 sequence (DNA): TGTGCCAGCAGCATGGCTAGCGGGATTGGTGCCGAGCAGTACTTC.